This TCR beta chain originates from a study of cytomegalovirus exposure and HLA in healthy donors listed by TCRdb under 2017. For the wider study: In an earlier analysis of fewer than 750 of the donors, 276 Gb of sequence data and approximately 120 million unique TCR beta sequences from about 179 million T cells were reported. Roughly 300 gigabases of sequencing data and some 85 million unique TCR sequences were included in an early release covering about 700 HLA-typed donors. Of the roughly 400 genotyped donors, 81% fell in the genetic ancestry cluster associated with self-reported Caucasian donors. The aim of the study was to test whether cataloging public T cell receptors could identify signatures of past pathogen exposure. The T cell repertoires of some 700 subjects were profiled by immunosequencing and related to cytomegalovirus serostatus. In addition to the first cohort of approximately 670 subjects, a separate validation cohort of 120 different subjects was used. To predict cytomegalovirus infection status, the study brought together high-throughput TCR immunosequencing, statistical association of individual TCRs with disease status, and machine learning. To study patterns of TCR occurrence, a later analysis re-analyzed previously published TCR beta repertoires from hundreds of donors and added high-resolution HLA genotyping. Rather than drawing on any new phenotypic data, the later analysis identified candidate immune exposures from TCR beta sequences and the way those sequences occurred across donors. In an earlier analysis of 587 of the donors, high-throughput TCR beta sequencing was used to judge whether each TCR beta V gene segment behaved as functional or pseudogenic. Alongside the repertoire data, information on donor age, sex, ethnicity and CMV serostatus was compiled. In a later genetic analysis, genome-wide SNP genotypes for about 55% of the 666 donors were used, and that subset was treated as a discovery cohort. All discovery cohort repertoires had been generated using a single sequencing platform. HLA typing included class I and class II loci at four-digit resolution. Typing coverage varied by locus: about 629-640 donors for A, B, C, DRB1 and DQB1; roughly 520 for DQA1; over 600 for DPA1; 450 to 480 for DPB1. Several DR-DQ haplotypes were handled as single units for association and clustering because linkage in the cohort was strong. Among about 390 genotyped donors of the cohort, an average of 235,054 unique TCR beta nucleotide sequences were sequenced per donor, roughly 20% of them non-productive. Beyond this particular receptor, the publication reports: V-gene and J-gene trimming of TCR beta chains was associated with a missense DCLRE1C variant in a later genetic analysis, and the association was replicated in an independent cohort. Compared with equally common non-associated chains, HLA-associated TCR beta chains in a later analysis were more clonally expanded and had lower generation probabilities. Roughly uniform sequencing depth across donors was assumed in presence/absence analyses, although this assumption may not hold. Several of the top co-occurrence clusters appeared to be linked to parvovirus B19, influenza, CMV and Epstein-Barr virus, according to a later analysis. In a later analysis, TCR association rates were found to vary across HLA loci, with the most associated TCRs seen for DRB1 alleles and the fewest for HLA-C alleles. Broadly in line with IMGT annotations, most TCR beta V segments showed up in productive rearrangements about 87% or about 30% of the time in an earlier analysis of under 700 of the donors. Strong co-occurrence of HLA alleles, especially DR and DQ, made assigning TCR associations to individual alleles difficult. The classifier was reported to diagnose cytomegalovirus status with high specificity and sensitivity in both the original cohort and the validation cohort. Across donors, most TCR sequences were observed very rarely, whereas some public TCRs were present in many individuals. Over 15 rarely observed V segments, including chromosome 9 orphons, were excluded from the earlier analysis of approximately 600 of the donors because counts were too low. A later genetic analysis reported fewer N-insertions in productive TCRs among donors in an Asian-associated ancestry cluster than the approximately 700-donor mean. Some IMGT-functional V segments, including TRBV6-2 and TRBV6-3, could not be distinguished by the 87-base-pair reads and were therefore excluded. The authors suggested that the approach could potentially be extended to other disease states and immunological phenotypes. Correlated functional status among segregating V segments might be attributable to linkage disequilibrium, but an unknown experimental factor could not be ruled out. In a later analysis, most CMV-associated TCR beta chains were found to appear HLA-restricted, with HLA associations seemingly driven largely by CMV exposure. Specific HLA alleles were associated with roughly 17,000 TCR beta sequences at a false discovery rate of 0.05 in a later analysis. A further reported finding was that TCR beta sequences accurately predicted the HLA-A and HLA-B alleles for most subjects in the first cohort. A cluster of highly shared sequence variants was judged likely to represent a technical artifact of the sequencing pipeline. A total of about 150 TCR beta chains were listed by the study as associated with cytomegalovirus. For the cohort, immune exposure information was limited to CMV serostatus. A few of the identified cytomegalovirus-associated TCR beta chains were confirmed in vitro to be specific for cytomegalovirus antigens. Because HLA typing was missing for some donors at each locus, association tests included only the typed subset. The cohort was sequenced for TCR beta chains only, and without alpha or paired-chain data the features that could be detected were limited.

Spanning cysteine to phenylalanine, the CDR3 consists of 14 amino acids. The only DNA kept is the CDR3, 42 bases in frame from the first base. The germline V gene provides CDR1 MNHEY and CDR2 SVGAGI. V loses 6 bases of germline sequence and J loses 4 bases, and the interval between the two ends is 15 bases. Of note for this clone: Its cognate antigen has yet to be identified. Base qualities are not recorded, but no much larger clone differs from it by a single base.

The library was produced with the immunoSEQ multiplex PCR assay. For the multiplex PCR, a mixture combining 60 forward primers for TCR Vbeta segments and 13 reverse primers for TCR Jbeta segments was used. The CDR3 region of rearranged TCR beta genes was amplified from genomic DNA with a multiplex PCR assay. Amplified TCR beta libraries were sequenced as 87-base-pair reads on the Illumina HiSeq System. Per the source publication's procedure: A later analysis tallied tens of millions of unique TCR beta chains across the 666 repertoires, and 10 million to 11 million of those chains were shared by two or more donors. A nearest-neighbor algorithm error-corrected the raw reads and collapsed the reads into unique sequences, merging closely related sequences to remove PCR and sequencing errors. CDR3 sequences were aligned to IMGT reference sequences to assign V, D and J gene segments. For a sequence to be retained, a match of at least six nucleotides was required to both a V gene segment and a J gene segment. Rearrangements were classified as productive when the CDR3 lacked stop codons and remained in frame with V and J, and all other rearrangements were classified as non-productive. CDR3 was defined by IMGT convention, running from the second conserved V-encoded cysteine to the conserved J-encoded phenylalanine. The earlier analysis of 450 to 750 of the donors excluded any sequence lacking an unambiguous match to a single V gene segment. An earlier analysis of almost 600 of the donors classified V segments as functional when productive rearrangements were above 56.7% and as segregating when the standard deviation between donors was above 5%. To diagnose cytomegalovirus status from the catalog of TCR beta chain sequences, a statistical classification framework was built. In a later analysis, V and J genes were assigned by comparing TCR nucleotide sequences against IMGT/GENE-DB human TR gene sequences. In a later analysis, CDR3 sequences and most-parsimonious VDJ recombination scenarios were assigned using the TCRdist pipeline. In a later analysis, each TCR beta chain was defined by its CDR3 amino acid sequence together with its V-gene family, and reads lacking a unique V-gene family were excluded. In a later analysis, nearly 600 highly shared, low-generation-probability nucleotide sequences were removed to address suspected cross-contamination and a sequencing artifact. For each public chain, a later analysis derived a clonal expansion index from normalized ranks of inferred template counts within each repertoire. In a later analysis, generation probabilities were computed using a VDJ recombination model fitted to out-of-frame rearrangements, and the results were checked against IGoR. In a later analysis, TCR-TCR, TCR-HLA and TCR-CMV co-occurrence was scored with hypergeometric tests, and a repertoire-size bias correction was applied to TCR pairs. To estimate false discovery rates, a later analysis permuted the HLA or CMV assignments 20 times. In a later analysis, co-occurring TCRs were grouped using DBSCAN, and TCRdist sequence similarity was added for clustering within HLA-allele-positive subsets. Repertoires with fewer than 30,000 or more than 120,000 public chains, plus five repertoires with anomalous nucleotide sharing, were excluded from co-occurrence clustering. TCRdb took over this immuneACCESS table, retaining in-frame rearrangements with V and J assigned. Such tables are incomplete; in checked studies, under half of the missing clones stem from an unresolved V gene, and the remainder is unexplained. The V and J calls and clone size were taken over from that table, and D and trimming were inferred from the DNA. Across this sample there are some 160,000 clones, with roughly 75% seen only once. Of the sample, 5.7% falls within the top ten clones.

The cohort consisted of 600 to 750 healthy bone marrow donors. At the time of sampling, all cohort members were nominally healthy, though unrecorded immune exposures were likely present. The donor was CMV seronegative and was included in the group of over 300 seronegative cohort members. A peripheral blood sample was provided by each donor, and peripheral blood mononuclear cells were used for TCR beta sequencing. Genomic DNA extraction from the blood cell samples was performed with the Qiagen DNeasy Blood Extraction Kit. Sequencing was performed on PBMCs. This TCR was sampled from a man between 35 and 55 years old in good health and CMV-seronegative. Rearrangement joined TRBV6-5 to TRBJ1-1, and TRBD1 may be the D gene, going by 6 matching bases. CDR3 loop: CASRLQGIGTEAFF. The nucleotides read TGTGCCAGCAGACTACAGGGTATCGGCACTGAAGCTTTCTTT.